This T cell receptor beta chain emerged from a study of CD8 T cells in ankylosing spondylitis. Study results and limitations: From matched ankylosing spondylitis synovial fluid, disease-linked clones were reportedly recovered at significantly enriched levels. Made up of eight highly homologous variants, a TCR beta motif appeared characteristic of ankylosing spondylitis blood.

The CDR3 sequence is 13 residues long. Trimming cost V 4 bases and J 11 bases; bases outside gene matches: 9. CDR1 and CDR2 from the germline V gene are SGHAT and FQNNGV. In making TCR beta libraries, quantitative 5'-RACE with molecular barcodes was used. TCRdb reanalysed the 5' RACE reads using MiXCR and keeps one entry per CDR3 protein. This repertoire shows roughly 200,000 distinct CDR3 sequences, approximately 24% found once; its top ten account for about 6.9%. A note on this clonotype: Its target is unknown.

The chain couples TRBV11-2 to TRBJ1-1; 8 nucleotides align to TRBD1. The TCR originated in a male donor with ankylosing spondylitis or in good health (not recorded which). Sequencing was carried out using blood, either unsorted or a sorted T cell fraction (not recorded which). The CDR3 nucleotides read TGTGCCAGCAGCTCAAGGACAGGGCCTTCGGCTTTCTTT. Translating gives CASSSRTGPSAFF.